This record covers a single T cell receptor beta chain. This clonotype turned up a few times. No cognate antigen has been identified for it. No per-base quality is available; no much larger clone lies one base away. This sample stems from a study of T-cell reconstitution after alpha-beta-depleted transplantation in children (dated by TCRdb to the mid-2010s). For the study in its entirety: T-cell immune reconstitution after TCRalphabeta/CD19-depleted allogeneic hematopoietic cell transplantation in children was quantitatively tracked in the study by means of TCR repertoire profiling.

Preparation of the library involved PCR. Reads for this sample came from an Illumina HiSeq 2500. Molecular barcoding was employed in the preparation of TCR libraries, with unique molecular identifiers being used to normalize TCRbeta repertoire quantification. TCRdb itself trimmed the public reads at Q25 with fastp, ran MiXCR and retained productive beta chains. Rows matching on CDR3 protein sequence are summarized as one entry with the most common DNA and genes. The sample records some 640,000 distinct CDR3 sequences, roughly 17% of which are singletons. The top ten clones comprise 0.85% to 1.3% of the sample. The CDR3 goes from the cysteine to the phenylalanine over 15 residues. The read is trimmed to its CDR3 DNA, 45 bases read in frame from base 1. CDR1 and CDR2, per the germline V gene (reference sequence), are SGHKS and YYEKEE. V loses 3 bases, J loses 1 base, and the germline ends lie 8 bases apart.

This receptor was obtained from a human donor who donated a stem cell graft to a child with acute myeloid leukemia. This sequence uses TRBV5-5 and TRBJ2-6; the D region possibly corresponds to TRBD1 (6 bases align). The sample in question was PBMCs from the stem cell graft donor, obtained from the stem cell graft. In nucleotides, the sequence is TGTGCCAGCAGCTGGACAGATTCTGGGGCCAACGTCCTGACTTTC. It specifies CASSWTDSGANVLTF. With the portions outside the CDR3 filled from the reference TRBV5-5 and TRBJ2-6 genes, the complete variable region becomes DAGVTQSPTHLIKTRGQQVTLRCSPISGHKSVSWYQQVLGQGPQFIFQYYEKEERGRGNFPDRFSARQFPNYSSELNVNALLLGDSALYLCASSWTDSGANVLTFGAGSRLTVL.